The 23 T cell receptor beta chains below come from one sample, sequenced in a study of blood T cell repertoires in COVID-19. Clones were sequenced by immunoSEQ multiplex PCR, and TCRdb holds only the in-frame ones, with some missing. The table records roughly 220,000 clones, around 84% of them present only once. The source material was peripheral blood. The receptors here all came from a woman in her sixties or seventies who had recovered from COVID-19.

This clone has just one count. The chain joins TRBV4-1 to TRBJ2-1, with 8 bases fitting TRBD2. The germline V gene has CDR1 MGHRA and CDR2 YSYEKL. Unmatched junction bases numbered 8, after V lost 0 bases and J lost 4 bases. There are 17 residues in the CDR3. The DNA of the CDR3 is TGCGCCAGCAGCCAAGATCAGTCGCGGGGGGTTTACAATGAGCAGTTCTTC. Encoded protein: CASSQDQSRGVYNEQFF.

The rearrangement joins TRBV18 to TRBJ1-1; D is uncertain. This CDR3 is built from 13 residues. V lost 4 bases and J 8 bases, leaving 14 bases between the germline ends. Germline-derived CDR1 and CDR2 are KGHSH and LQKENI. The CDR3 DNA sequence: TGTGCCAGCTCACTAACAACACCCCCCGAAGCTTTCTTT. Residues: CASSLTTPPEAFF.

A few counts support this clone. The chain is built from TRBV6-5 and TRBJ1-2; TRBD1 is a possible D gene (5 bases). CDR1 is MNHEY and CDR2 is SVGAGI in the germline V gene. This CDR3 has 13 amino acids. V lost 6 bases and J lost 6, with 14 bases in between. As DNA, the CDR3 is TGTGCCAGCAGCCGGGGGTGGGGGAATGGCTACACCTTC. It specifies CASSRGWGNGYTF.

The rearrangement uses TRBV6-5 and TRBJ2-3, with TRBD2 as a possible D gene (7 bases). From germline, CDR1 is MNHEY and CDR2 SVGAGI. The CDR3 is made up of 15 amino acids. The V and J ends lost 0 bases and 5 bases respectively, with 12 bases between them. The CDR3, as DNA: TGTGCCAGCAGTTACTCGCGGGGGCCGGGAGATACGCAGTATTTT. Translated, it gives CASSYSRGPGDTQYF.

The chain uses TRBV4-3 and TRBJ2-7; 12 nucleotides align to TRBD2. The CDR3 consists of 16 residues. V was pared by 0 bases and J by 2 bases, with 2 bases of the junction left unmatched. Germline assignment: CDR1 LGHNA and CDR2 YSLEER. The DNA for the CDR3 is TGCGCCAGCAGCCAAGAAGGACTAGCGGGGACCTACGAGCAGTACTTC. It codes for CASSQEGLAGTYEQYF.

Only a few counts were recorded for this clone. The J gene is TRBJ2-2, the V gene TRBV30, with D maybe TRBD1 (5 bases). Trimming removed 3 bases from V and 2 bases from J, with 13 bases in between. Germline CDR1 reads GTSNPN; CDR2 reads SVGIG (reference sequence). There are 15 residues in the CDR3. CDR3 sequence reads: CAWSDGHLNTGELFF. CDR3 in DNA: TGTGCCTGGAGCGATGGACACCTAAACACCGGGGAGCTGTTTTTT.

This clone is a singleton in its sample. CDR3 nucleotide sequence: TGTGCCAGCAGTCCAGGGATGTCTGGGGCCAACGTCCTGACTTTC. This sequence encodes CASSPGMSGANVLTF. V is TRBV7-6 and J is TRBJ2-6; a possible D gene is TRBD1 (5 bases). Germline V CDR1 and CDR2: SGHVS, FNYEAQ. The CDR3 is made up of 15 amino acids. V lost 6 bases to trimming and J lost 1 base, with 10 bases between them. The full variable domain, rest sourced from reference TRBV7-6 and TRBJ2-6, is GAGVSQSPRYKVTKRGQDVALRCDPISGHVSLYWYRQALGQGPEFLTYFNYEAQQDKSGLPNDRFSAERPEGSISTLTIQRTEQRDSAMYRCASSPGMSGANVLTFGAGSRLTVL.

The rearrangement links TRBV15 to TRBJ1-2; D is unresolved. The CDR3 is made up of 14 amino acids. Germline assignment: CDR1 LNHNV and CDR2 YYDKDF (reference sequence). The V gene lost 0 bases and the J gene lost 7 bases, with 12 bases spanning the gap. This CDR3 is CATSREVMAAGYTF. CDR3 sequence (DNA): TGTGCCACCAGCAGAGAAGTCATGGCGGCTGGCTACACCTTC.

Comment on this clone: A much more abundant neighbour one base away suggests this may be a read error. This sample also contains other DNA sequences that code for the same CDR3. The CDR3, as DNA: TGCGCCAGCAGCTTGGACAGCTCTGGAAACACCATATATTTT. This gives the protein CASSLDSSGNTIYF. The rearrangement uses TRBV5-1 and TRBJ1-3; D is undetermined. Germline V gene lookup returns CDR1 SGHRS and CDR2 YFSETQ. Trimming cost V 0 bases and J 0 bases, with 4 bases left between them. The CDR3 is 14 amino acids.

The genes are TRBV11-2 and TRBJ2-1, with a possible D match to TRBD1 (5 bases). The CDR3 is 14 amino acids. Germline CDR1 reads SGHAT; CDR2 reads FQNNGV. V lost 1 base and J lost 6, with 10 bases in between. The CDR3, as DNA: TGTGCCAGCAGCTTAGGGTTGGGGCGCAATGAGCAGTTCTTC. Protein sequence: CASSLGLGRNEQFF.

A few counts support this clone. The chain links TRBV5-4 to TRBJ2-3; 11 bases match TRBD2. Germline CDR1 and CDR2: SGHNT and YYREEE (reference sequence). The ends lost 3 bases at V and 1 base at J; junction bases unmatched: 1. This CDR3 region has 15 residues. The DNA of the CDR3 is TGTGCCAGCAGCTCACTAGCGGGGGGCACAGATACGCAGTATTTT. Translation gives CASSSLAGGTDTQYF.

The CDR3 bases are TGTGCCAGCAGCGTATATCCTAGCGGGACCGCGAACACCGGGGAGCTGTTTTTT. Translation: CASSVYPSGTANTGELFF. The V call is TRBV9, the J call TRBJ2-2; 9 positions agree with TRBD2. V lost 1 base and J lost 0; bases outside the gene matches: 7. CDR1 and CDR2 (germline): SGDLS, YYNGEE. The CDR3 has 18 amino acids.

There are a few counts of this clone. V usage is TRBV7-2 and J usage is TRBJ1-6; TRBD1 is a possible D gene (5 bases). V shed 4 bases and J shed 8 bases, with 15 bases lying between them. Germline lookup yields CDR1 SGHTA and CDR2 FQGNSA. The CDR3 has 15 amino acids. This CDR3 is CASSSNRPGDSPLHF. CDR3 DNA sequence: TGTGCCAGCAGCTCAAACCGCCCGGGGGATTCACCCCTCCACTTT.

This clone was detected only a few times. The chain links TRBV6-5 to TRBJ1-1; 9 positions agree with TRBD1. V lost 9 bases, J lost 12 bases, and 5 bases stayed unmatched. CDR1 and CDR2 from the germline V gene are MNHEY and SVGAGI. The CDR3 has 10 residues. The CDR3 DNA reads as TGTGCCAGTTCACAGGGGGCGACTTTCTTT. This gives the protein CASSQGATFF.

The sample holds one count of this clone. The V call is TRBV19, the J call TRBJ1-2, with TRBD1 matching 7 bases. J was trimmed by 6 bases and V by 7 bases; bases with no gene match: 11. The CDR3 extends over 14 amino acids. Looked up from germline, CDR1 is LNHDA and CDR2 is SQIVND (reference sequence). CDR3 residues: CASINRQGFNGYTF. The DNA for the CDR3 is TGTGCCAGTATTAACAGACAGGGCTTCAATGGCTACACCTTC.

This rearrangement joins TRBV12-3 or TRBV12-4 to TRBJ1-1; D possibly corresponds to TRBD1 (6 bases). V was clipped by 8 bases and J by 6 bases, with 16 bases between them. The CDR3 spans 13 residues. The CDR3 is CASRGPKGAEAFF. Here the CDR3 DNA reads TGTGCCAGCCGGGGCCCTAAGGGGGCTGAAGCTTTCTTT.

CDR3 sequence (DNA): TGTGCCAGCGAACCAGGTCTTGGCACAGATACGCAGTATTTT. This translates into CASEPGLGTDTQYF. J is TRBJ2-3 and V is TRBV2; the D is unclear. V dropped 8 bases and J dropped 1 base, with 13 bases sitting between them. Germline CDR1 is SNHLY and CDR2 is FYNNEI. This CDR3 is built from 14 residues.

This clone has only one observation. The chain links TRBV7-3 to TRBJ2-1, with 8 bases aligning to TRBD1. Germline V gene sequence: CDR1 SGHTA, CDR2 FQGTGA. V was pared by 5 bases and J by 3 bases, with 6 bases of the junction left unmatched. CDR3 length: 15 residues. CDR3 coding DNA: TGTGCCAGCAGCCCCCAGGGGGCAGTCTACAATGAGCAGTTCTTC. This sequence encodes CASSPQGAVYNEQFF.

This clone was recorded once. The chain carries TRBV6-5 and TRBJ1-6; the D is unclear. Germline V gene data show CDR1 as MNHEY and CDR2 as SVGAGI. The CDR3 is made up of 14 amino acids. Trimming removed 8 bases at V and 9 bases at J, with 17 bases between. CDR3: CASSTPAGSSPLHF. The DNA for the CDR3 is TGTGCCAGCTCTACCCCGGCGGGGTCTTCACCCCTCCACTTT.

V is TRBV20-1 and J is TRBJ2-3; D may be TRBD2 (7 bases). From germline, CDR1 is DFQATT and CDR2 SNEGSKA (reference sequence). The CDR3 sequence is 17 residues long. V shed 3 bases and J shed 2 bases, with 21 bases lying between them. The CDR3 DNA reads TGCAGTGCTAGTCCCTTCGGGGGGCGGACCCCCACAGATACGCAGTATTTT. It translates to CSASPFGGRTPTDTQYF.

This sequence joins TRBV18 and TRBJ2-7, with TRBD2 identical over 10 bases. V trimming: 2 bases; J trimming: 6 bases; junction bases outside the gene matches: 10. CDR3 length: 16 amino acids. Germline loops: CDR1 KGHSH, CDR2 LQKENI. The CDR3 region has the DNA TGTGCCAGCTCACCAAGTAGCGGGGGGCACGGGGGCGAGCAGTACTTC. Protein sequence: CASSPSSGGHGGEQYF.

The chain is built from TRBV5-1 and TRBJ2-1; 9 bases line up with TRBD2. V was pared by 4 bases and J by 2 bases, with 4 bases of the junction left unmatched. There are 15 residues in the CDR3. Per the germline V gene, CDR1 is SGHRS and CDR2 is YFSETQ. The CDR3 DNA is TGCGCCAGCAGCCGCGGGGGGGCCGCCTACAATGAGCAGTTCTTC. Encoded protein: CASSRGGAAYNEQFF.

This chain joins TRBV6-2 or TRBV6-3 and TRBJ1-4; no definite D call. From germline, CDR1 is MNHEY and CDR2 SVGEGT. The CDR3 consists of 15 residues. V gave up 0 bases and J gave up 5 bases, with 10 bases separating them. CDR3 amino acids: CASSYSIQINEKLFF. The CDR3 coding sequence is TGTGCCAGCAGTTACTCGATACAGATAAATGAAAAACTGTTTTTT.